This T cell receptor (beta chain) was identified during a study of T cells in Graves' hyperthyroidism and ophthalmopathy. Whole-study results and caveats: Most thyroid clonotypes that were expanded above 0.001 also turned up in blood.

Amplification targeted TCR beta CDR3 regions from RNA transcripts. The HTBI primer set was used in a first-round RT-PCR of the TCR CDR3. Via MiXCR, TCRdb re-called the multiplex PCR reads, giving one row per CDR3 protein. The sample holds roughly 380,000 distinct CDR3 sequences, 14% seen once. Deletions cut 7 bases from V and 2 bases from J, with 12 bases between. The CDR3 is 14 residues long. Germline CDR1 reads SNHLY; CDR2 reads FYNNEI. At least ten counts were recorded for this clonotype. Antigen: not known. The sample comprised blood. The origin of this receptor is a woman in her fifties or sixties with Graves' hyperthyroidism. The rearrangement uses TRBV2 and TRBJ1-5; TRBD1 is a possible D gene (5 bases). CDR3 sequence (DNA): TGTGCCAGCATGGGGCGCGGGCGCAATCAGCCCCAGCATTTT. Translation gives CASMGRGRNQPQHF.